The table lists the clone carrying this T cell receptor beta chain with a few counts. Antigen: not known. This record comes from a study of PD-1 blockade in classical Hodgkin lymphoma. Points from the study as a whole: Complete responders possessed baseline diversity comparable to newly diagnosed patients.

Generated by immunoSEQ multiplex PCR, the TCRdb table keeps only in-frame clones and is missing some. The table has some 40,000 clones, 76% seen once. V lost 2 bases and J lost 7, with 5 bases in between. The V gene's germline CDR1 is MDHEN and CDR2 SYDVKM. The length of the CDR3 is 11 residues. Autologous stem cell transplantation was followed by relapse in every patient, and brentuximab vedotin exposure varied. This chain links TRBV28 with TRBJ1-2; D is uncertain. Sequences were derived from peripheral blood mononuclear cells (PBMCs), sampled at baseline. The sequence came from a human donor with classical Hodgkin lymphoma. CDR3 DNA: TGTGCCAGCAGTTTAATGGGTGGCTACACCTTC. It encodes CASSLMGGYTF.